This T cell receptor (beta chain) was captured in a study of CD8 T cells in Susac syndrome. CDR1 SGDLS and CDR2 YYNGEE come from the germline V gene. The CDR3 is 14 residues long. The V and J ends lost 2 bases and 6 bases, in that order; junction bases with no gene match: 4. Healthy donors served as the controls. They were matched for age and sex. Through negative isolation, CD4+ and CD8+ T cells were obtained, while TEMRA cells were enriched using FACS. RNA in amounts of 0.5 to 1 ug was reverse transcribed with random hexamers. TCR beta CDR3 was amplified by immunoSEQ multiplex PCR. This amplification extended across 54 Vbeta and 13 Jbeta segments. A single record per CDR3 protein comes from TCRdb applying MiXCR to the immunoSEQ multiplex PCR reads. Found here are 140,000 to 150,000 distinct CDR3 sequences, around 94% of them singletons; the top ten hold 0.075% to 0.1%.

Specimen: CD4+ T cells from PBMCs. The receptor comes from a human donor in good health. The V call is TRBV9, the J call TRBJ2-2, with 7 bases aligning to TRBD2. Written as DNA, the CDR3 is TGTGCCAGCAGCGTTTATGCGGGAGCCGGGGAGCTGTTTTTT. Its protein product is CASSVYAGAGELFF.